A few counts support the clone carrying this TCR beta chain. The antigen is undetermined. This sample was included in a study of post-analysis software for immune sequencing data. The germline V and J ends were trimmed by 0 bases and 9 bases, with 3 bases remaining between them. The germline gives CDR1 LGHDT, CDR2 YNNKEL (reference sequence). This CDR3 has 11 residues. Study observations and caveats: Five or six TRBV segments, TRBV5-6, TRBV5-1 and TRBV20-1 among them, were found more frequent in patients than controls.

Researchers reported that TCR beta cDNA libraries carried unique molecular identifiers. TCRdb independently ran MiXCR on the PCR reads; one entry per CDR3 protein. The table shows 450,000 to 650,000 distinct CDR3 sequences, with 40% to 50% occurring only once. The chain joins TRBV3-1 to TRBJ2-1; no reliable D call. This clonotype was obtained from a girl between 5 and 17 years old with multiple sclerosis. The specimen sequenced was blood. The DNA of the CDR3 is TGTGCCAGCAGCCAAGATGCTGAGCAGTTCTTC. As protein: CASSQDAEQFF.